These 3 T cell receptor beta chains were sequenced from one sample in a study of post-analysis software for immune sequencing data. Study-level points and caveats: With TRBV5-6, TRBV5-1 and TRBV20-1 included, about 5 TRBV segments were more frequent in patients than in controls.

Unique molecular identifiers were carried by the TCR beta cDNA libraries. TCRdb re-called the PCR reads through MiXCR, storing one row per CDR3 protein. The table lists roughly 730,000 distinct CDR3 sequences, 25% to 30% of them singletons. No antigen has been identified for these receptors. The material sequenced was blood. The receptor set was obtained from a girl between 10 and 17 years old with multiple sclerosis.

This clonotype was recorded at least ten times. This chain connects TRBV29-1 to TRBJ2-1, with TRBD2 as a possible D gene (6 bases). Deletions cut 0 bases from V and 12 bases from J, with 15 bases between. The CDR3 runs 13 residues. Germline V gene data show CDR1 as SQVTM and CDR2 as ANQGSEA. The DNA for the CDR3 is TGCAGCGTTGAAGATGGTACCACGGGGGTGCAGTTCTTC. Its translation is CSVEDGTTGVQFF.

The chain uses TRBV4-2 and TRBJ2-1, with 8 bases matching TRBD2. CDR3 length: 18 residues. V gave up 2 bases and J gave up 7 bases; unmatched junction bases: 16. The germline V gene has CDR1 LGHNA and CDR2 YNFKEQ. The CDR3 spells CASSQTVSGGHRWNEQFF. The CDR3 DNA reads TGTGCCAGCAGCCAAACCGTGAGCGGGGGCCACCGGTGGAATGAGCAGTTCTTC.

This chain uses TRBV6-1 with TRBJ2-5; 7 bases align to TRBD1. The J segment lost 4 bases and the V segment lost 5 bases, leaving 7 bases of the junction unmatched. In germline, CDR1 is MNHNS, CDR2 SASEGT. This CDR3 has 14 amino acids. The CDR3 here is CASSLETGTETQYF. DNA of the CDR3: TGTGCCAGCAGTCTAGAGACAGGGACAGAGACCCAGTACTTC.